This entry features one T cell receptor beta chain sequence. TCRdb's table, derived via immunoSEQ multiplex PCR, lists solely in-frame clones and lacks some. Of some 7,900 clones in the sample, 74% were seen once. This record comes from a study of somatic mutations in cytotoxic T cells in rheumatoid arthritis. About the research overall: It was right after diagnosis, before any treatment, that patient blood (nearly 31 ml EDTA) was drawn. Flow cytometric sorting isolated some V beta antibody-stained T-cell populations at nearly 100% purity, and among them were V beta1+ cells that underwent TCRB sequencing.

CDR1 is SGHRS and CDR2 is YFSETQ in the germline V gene. The CDR3 has 18 amino acids. The V and J ends lost 1 base and 1 base, in that order; junction bases with no gene match: 10. Specimen: CD8+ T cells sorted from blood. This rearrangement joins TRBV5-1 to TRBJ2-7, with TRBD1 matching 11 bases. The TCR comes from an adult with rheumatoid arthritis. The CDR3, as DNA: TGCGCCAGCAGCTTGTACGGGACAGGGGGAGAATGGTCCTACGAGCAGTACTTC. Amino acids: CASSLYGTGGEWSYEQYF.